The following is a T cell receptor (beta chain) sequence with its context. The antigen it binds to is not known. No base quality values were provided; no much bigger clone lies one nucleotide off. V loses 5 bases, J loses 1 base, and the germline ends lie 14 bases apart. Based on the germline V gene (reference sequence), the CDR1 and CDR2 sequences are MNHEY and SMNVEV. Taken from cysteine to phenylalanine, the CDR3 has 16 residues. The sequence is cut down to CDR3 DNA, 48 bases in frame from base 1. This record comes from a study of cytomegalovirus exposure and HLA in healthy donors (TCRdb year 2017). With regard to the full study: According to an earlier analysis of a few hundred of the donors, about 179 million T cells yielded some 110 million unique TCR beta sequences and around 300 Gb of sequence data. Roughly 300 gigabases of sequencing data and tens of millions of unique TCR sequences were included in an early release covering about 620 HLA-typed donors. Of the roughly 400 genotyped donors, 70% to 90% were placed in the genetic ancestry cluster associated with self-reported Caucasian donors. The aim of the study was to test whether cataloging public T cell receptors could identify signatures of past pathogen exposure. The T cell repertoires of 666 subjects were profiled by immunosequencing and related to cytomegalovirus serostatus. In addition to the first cohort of 666 subjects, a separate validation cohort of 130 or so different subjects was used. To predict cytomegalovirus infection status, the study combined high-throughput TCR immunosequencing, statistical association of individual TCRs with disease status, and machine learning. A later analysis re-analyzed previously published TCR beta repertoires from hundreds of donors and added high-resolution HLA genotyping to study TCR occurrence patterns. In the later analysis, no new phenotypic data were used to find candidate immune exposures; instead, reliance was placed on TCR beta sequences and their occurrence across donors. To decide whether each TCR beta V gene segment behaved as functional or pseudogenic, an earlier analysis of some 580 of the donors relied on high-throughput TCR beta sequencing. Donor age, sex, ethnicity and CMV serostatus were compiled alongside the repertoire data. A later genetic analysis used genome-wide SNP genotypes for about 65% of the roughly 700 donors, treating that subset as a discovery cohort. Every repertoire in the discovery cohort had been generated on one and the same sequencing platform. Class I and class II HLA loci were covered by the typing at four-digit resolution. The number of typed donors differed by locus: about 620-640 for A, B, C, DRB1 and DQB1; 500 to 550 for DQA1; about 600 for DPA1; and around 490 for DPB1. Because of strong linkage in the cohort, a handful of DR-DQ haplotypes were treated as single units for association and clustering. Across some 400 genotyped donors of the cohort, an average of about 240,000 unique TCR beta nucleotide sequences per donor were sequenced, and roughly 20% of those sequences were non-productive.

General findings and caveats noted by the study authors: The classifier was reported to diagnose cytomegalovirus status with high specificity and sensitivity in both the original cohort and the validation cohort. In an earlier analysis of 587 of the donors, most TCR beta V segments were observed in productive rearrangements about 87% or about 30% of the time, broadly matching IMGT annotations. Several of the top co-occurrence clusters appeared to be linked to parvovirus B19, influenza, CMV and Epstein-Barr virus, according to a later analysis. In a later genetic analysis, fewer N-insertions in productive TCRs were reported among donors in an Asian-associated ancestry cluster than the 666-donor mean. In this cohort, only TCR beta chains were sequenced, and detectable features were limited by the absence of alpha or paired-chain data. In the study, approximately 160 TCR beta chains were listed as associated with cytomegalovirus. Correlated functional status among segregating V segments might reflect linkage disequilibrium, but an unknown experimental factor could not be ruled out. In a later analysis, TCR association rates were found to vary across HLA loci, with the most associated TCRs seen for DRB1 alleles and the fewest for HLA-C alleles. Because counts were too low, about 17 rarely observed V segments, including chromosome 9 orphons, were excluded from the earlier analysis of fewer than 650 of the donors. A later analysis associated 16,951 TCR beta sequences with specific HLA alleles at a false discovery rate of 0.05. A cluster of highly shared sequence variants was judged likely to be a technical artifact of the sequencing pipeline. Most TCR sequences were observed very rarely across donors, whereas some public TCRs were present in many individuals. A few of the identified cytomegalovirus-associated TCR beta chains were confirmed in vitro to be specific for cytomegalovirus antigens. Assigning TCR associations to individual alleles was difficult when HLA alleles, especially DR and DQ, strongly co-occurred. The 87-base-pair reads could not distinguish some IMGT-functional V segments, including TRBV6-2 and TRBV6-3, so those segments were excluded. Because HLA typing was missing for some donors at each locus, association tests included only the typed subset. It was suggested by the authors that the approach could potentially be generalized to other disease states and immunological phenotypes. The only immune exposure information available for the cohort was CMV serostatus. A further reported finding was that TCR beta sequences accurately predicted the HLA-A and HLA-B alleles for most subjects in the first cohort. A later genetic analysis associated a missense DCLRE1C variant with V-gene and J-gene trimming of TCR beta chains, and an independent cohort replicated the association. The presence/absence analyses assumed that sequencing depth was roughly uniform across donors, and that assumption may not be true. Compared with equally common non-associated chains, HLA-associated TCR beta chains in a later analysis were more clonally expanded and had lower generation probabilities. According to a later analysis, most CMV-associated TCR beta chains appeared to be HLA-restricted, and the HLA associations seemed to be driven largely by CMV exposure.

The method was the immunoSEQ multiplex PCR assay. The multiplex PCR relied on a mix of 60 forward primers for TCR Vbeta segments and 13 reverse primers for TCR Jbeta segments. Amplification of the CDR3 region of rearranged TCR beta genes was performed with a multiplex PCR assay on genomic DNA. The amplified TCR beta libraries were sequenced on the Illumina HiSeq System as 87-base-pair reads. Concerning the study's data processing: A later analysis tallied 70 million to 100 million unique TCR beta chains across the 640 or so repertoires, and approximately 12 million of those chains were shared by two or more donors. A nearest-neighbor algorithm error-corrected the raw reads and collapsed the reads into unique sequences, merging closely related sequences to remove PCR and sequencing errors. Alignment of CDR3 sequences to IMGT reference sequences was used to assign V, D and J gene segments. Each retained sequence needed at least a six-nucleotide match to both a V gene segment and a J gene segment. A rearrangement counted as productive if the CDR3 had no stop codons and remained in frame with V and J, and every other rearrangement counted as non-productive. CDR3 was defined by IMGT convention, running from the second conserved V-encoded cysteine to the conserved J-encoded phenylalanine. In an earlier analysis of more than 550 of the donors, sequences lacking an unambiguous match to a single V gene segment were excluded. An earlier analysis of fewer than 650 of the donors classified V segments as functional when productive rearrangements were above 56.7% and as segregating when the standard deviation between donors was above 5%. A statistical classification framework was built to diagnose cytomegalovirus status from the catalog of TCR beta chain sequences. V and J gene assignment, in a later analysis, came from comparing TCR nucleotide sequences with IMGT/GENE-DB human TR gene sequences. Using the TCRdist pipeline, a later analysis assigned CDR3 sequences along with most-parsimonious VDJ recombination scenarios. A later analysis defined each TCR beta chain by its CDR3 amino acid sequence plus V-gene family, and excluded reads lacking a unique V-gene family. To address suspected cross-contamination and a sequencing artifact, a later analysis removed approximately 600 highly shared, low-generation-probability nucleotide sequences. In a later analysis, a clonal expansion index for each public chain was calculated from normalized within-repertoire ranks of inferred template counts. In a later analysis, generation probabilities were computed using a VDJ recombination model fitted to out-of-frame rearrangements, and the results were checked against IGoR. In a later analysis, TCR-TCR, TCR-HLA and TCR-CMV co-occurrence was scored with hypergeometric tests, and a repertoire-size bias correction was applied to TCR pairs. False discovery rates were estimated in a later analysis by permuting HLA or CMV assignments 20 times. In a later analysis, co-occurring TCRs were grouped with DBSCAN, and TCRdist sequence similarity was added when clustering was performed within HLA-allele-positive subsets. Repertoires with fewer than 30,000 or more than 120,000 public chains were left out of co-occurrence clustering, as were a handful of repertoires with anomalous nucleotide sharing. The source is immuneACCESS, and TCRdb retained only in-frame sequences with V and J called. Part of the clones is not carried over; for the studies checked, unresolved V genes explain less than half of this, and the remainder is unexplained. The DNA gave D and trimming, while V, J and clone size come from that table. The sample includes tens of thousands of clones, with 65% to 85% observed a single time. The ten most abundant clones make up about 3.2% of the sample.

In total, fewer than 750 healthy bone marrow donors made up the cohort. At the time of sampling, every cohort member was nominally healthy, though immune exposures that went unrecorded were likely present. The donor tested CMV seronegative and was one of the 352 seronegative cohort members. Each donor provided a peripheral blood sample, and peripheral blood mononuclear cells were used for TCR beta sequencing. Genomic DNA extraction from the blood cell samples was performed with the Qiagen DNeasy Blood Extraction Kit. Sequenced input: PBMCs. Recombination joined TRBV27 with TRBJ2-2, and possibly TRBD1, on 6 matching bases. The TCR sequence derives from a woman in her thirties in good health and CMV-seronegative. The nucleotides are TGTGCCAGCAGTCACAGCACGGACAGGAACACCGGGGAGCTGTTTTTT. Translated, this is CASSHSTDRNTGELFF.